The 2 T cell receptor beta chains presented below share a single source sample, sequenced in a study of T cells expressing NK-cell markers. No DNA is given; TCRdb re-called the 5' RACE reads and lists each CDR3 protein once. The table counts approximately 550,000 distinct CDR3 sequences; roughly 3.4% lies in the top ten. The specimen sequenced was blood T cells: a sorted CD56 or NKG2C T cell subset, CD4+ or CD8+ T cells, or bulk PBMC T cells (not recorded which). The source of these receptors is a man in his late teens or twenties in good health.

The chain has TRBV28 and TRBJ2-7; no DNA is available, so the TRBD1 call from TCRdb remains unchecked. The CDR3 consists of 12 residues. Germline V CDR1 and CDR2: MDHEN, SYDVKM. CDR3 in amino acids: CASSSGGSEQYF.

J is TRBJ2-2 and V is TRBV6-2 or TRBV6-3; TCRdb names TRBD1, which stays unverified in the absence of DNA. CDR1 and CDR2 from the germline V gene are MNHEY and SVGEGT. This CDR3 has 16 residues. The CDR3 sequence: CASSRRQIYNTGELFF.